This TCR beta chain is drawn from a study of regulatory T cells in long-lasting Graves disease (dated by TCRdb to about 2021). Notes on the research overall: Newly diagnosed Graves' disease patients had taken antithyroid drugs for less than 3 months. A total of roughly 35 samples were covered by TCR sequencing, comprising approximately 13 persistent and about 20 newly diagnosed Graves' disease patients. The study took place in China and was registered as a clinical trial. This study used TCR sequencing and RNA sequencing of peripheral blood to compare persistent Graves' disease patients against newly diagnosed Graves' disease patients.

Preparation of the library involved multiplex PCR. Data came from an Illumina HiSeq 4000. TCR beta libraries were built with iRepertoire HTBI primers and Arm-PCR amplification of CDR3 regions. PCR products were gel purified before sequencing. On the authors' methods: Across samples, 55 to 80 TRBV and 14 TRBJ segments were identified and used for gene usage analysis of CDR3 amino acid clonotypes. COPE and FqMerger were used to merge the filtered high-quality paired reads into contigs. BLAST was used to align contigs to IMGT TRBV, TRBD and TRBJ reference genes, and CDR3 was defined according to IMGT. Clonotypes above 0.1% frequency were classified as highly expanded clones. Shannon entropy served as the measure of repertoire diversity, while the Gini coefficient captured V-J evenness. A clonotype found in more than one individual was treated as public. TCRdb's own reprocessing of the public reads used fastp at Q25 and MiXCR and kept productive beta chains. Every CDR3 protein is listed once, alongside the most common genes and DNA of its rows. These V and J calls originate from TCRdb's pipeline instead of the authors' own analysis. The table for this sample lists more than 450,000 distinct CDR3 sequences; 15% to 20% of them were counted only once. 10% to 15% of the sample lies in the top ten.

Sequences LNHDA (CDR1) and SQIVND (CDR2) are obtained from the germline V gene (reference sequence). The CDR3 covers 13 residues, taking in both the cysteine and the phenylalanine. Kept here is only the CDR3 DNA, which spans 39 bases and is read in frame from base 1. Cut back by 0 bases and 2 bases, the V and J ends lie 5 bases apart. The time point label corresponds to: newly diagnosed GD, antithyroid drugs for less than 3 months. For both TCR sequencing and RNA sequencing, RNA was extracted from PBMCs using TRIzol. Graves' disease was diagnosed according to American Thyroid Association guidelines. The patients came from an endocrinology department in Xi'an, China. Each patient gave 7.5 to 10 milliliters of peripheral blood, collected in an EDTA anticoagulant tube. PBMCs were isolated by Ficoll Paque Plus density gradient separation without further T cell sorting. RNA quality was checked with an Agilent 2100 Bioanalyzer and agarose gel, and concentration with a NanoDrop 2000.

Study-wide conclusions, independent of this receptor: The authors noted that the small sample size was a limitation that may lower accuracy. Only the TCR beta chain was sequenced and analyzed. Lower TCR Shannon entropy and fewer highly expanded clones were observed in persistent Graves' disease patients than in newly diagnosed patients, which suggested clonal expansion. Peripheral blood alone was examined, since thyroid tissue, which constituted the primary lesion, could not be accessed. Persistent disease showed preferential use of TRBV28, TRBJ1-2 and TRBJ2-5, whereas newly diagnosed disease favored TRBV20-1 and TRBJ2-1. Persistent patients shared more public clonotypes among themselves (approximately 2,500) than newly diagnosed patients did (approximately 870).

This clonotype has only a few counts. It lacks a known antigen. Qualities for individual bases were not recorded, and no much larger clone is one base off. This sample also belongs to another study, concerning T cells in Graves' hyperthyroidism and ophthalmopathy. The other study reports the following: Graves' hyperthyroidism was defined as stable when no progression to ophthalmopathy occurred over 18 months of follow-up. Hyperthyroidism patients were newly diagnosed, with disease duration under 2 months, and aged 18 to 65 years. The study excluded patients with uncontrolled infections, other autoimmune diseases, pregnancy or lactation. Diagnoses were established on the basis of clinical symptoms, serum thyroxine and TRAb, thyroid ultrasound, and orbital computed tomography. The TCR CDR3 was subjected to a first round of RT-PCR using the HTBI primer set and the Qiagen OneStep RT-PCR kit. Most expanded thyroid clonotypes (frequency above 0.001) were also detected in blood, suggesting blood repertoires may reflect thyroid immune responses. A 13 V-J signature model separated ophthalmopathy from stable hyperthyroidism, with over 85% sensitivity and about 81% specificity in cross-validation and 80%/75% in testing. In validation, the model predicted progression to ophthalmopathy a median of about 5.9 months before onset, with around 70% sensitivity and roughly 72% specificity. To identify distinguishing TCR V-J signatures, a discovery cohort of some 100 patients was used, comprising 43 with Graves' ophthalmopathy and around 57 with stable Graves' hyperthyroidism. Prospective prediction of ophthalmopathy was tested in an independent validation cohort consisting of fewer than 20 hyperthyroidism patients and around 16 patients who later progressed to ophthalmopathy. For training and testing, the 100 or so patients in the discovery cohort were randomly divided in a 7:3 ratio. Thyroid tissue and blood T-cell repertoires from roughly 6 Graves' hyperthyroidism patients were also compared in the study. Once sampling was done, hyperthyroidism patients were given methimazole at a starting dose of 30 mg daily, whereas ophthalmopathy patients were given high-dose intravenous methylprednisolone. The libraries were constructed in a second round of multiplex PCR and then size-selected and purified. Paired-end sequencing of the libraries was performed with 100 bp reads on an Illumina HiSeq2000. SOAPnuke was used to process the raw data, removing reads that contained adapters or uncalled bases, had a mean Phred below 15, or lacked an exact match to the constant primer or identifier. High-quality paired reads were merged using COPE v1.2.5, and each unique nucleotide sequence was defined as a clonotype. Clonotypes were aligned to IMGT TRBV, TRBD and TRBJ reference segments using MiTCR v1.1. Only V-J combinations with frequency above 0.0001, covering 99% to 99.2% of repertoires, were analysed. The TCS score was defined as F50 (clonal expansion) divided by E x V (chaos), with BLOSUM62-based TCRdist calculated between CDR3 peptides within each V-J. Welch's t-statistics and random forest reduced around 550 V-J features to 13, which were used in a naive Bayes classifier (R e1071). Sample size was not statistically predetermined, and blinding of investigators to group allocation was not performed. The paper reports TCR Vbeta CDR3 sequencing of some 140 peripheral blood samples: around 41 ophthalmopathy, fewer than 85 hyperthyroidism and approximately 17 progressor patients.

The receptor was isolated from a man aged 35 to 55 with Graves disease. Donor details come from another sample of the same person, matched by shared clones. The sequenced sample was peripheral blood mononuclear cells (PBMCs), obtained at new diagnosis, from a patient treated with antithyroid drugs. The chain uses TRBV19 and TRBJ2-7; the D gene is not confidently resolved. The CDR3 protein: CASSIELPYEQYF. The DNA sequence follows: TGTGCCAGTAGTATAGAACTTCCCTACGAGCAGTACTTC.